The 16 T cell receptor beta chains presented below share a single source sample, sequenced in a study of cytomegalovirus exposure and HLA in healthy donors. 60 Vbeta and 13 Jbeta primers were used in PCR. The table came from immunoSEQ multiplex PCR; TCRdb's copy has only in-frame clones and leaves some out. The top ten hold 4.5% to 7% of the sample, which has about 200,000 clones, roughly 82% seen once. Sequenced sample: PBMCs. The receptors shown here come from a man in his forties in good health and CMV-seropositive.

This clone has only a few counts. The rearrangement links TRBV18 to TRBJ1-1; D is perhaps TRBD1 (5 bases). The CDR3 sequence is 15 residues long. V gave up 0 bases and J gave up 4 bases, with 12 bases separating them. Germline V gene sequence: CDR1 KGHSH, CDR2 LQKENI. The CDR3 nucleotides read TGTGCCAGCTCACCACCCGGGGGAATAGGCACTGAAGCTTTCTTT. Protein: CASSPPGGIGTEAFF.

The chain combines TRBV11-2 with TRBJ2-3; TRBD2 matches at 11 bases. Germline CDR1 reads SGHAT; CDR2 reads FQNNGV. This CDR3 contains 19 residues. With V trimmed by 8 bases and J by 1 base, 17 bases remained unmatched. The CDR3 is CASRTWVAGGPEGTDTQYF. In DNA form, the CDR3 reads TGTGCCAGCCGAACTTGGGTAGCGGGAGGGCCGGAGGGCACAGATACGCAGTATTTT.

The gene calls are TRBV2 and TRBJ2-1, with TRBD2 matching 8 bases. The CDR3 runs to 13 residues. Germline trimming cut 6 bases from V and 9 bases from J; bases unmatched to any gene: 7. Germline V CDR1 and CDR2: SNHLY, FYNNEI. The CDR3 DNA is TGTGCCAGCAGACCGACTAGCGCCACTGAGCAGTTCTTC. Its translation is CASRPTSATEQFF.

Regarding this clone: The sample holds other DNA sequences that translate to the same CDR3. The CDR3 region has the DNA TGTGCCAGCAGCTTGGACTGGAATCAGCCCCAGCATTTT. Its protein is CASSLDWNQPQHF. This chain links TRBV5-5 with TRBJ1-5; D ambiguous. The germline CDR1 and CDR2 sequences are SGHKS and YYEKEE (reference sequence). V was cut by 0 bases and J by 4 bases, with 5 bases left in between. The CDR3 has 13 amino acids.

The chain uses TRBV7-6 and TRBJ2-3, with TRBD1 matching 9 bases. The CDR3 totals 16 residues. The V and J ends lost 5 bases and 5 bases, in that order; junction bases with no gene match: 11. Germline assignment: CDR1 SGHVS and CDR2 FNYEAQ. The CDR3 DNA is TGTGCCAGCAGCCAATCTCCGGGACAGGGTCGAGATACGCAGTATTTT. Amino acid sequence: CASSQSPGQGRDTQYF.

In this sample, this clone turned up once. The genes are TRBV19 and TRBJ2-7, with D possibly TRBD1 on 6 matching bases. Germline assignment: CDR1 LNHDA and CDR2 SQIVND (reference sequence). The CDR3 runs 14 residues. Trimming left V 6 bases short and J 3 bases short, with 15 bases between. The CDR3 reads CASSIRDTFYEQYF. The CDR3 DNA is TGTGCCAGTAGCATCCGGGACACCTTCTACGAGCAGTACTTC.

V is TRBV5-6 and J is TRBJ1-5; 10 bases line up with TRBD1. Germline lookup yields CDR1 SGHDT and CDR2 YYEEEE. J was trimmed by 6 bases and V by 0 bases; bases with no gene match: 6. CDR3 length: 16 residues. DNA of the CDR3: TGTGCCAGCAGCTTGGGGGGGACAGGGGCGCCTCAGCCCCAGCATTTT. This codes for CASSLGGTGAPQPQHF.

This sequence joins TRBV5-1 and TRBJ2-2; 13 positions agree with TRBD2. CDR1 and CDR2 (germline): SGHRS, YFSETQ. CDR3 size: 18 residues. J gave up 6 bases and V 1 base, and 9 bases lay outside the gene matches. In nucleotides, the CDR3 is TGCGCCAGCAGCTTGCCCCTACTAGCGGGAGGGGTATCCGGGGAGCTGTTTTTT. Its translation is CASSLPLLAGGVSGELFF.

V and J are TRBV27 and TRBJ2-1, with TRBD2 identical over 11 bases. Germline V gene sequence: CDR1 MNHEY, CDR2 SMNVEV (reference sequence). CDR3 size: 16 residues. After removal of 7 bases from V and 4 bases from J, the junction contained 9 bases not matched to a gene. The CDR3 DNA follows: TGTGCCAGCACCCTTGGGACTAGCGGCTCGTACAATGAGCAGTTCTTC. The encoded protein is CASTLGTSGSYNEQFF.

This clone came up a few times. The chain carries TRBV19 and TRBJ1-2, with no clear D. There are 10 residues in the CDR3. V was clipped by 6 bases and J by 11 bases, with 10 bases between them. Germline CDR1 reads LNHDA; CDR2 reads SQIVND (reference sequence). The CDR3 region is CASSLRGYTF. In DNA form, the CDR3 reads TGTGCCAGTAGCCTCCGGGGATACACCTTC.

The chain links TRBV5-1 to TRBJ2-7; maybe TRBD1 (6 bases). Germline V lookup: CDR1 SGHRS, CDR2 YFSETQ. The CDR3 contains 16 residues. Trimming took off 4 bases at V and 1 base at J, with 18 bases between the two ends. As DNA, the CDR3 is TGCGCCAGCAGCCTCCTTATAAGAGGGGGATCCTACGAGCAGTACTTC. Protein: CASSLLIRGGSYEQYF.

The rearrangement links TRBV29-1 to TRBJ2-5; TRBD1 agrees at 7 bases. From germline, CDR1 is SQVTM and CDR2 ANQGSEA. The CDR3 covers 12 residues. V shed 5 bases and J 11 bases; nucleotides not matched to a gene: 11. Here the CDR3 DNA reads TGCAGCGTTATACGGGACAGAGGAGAGCAGTACTTC. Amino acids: CSVIRDRGEQYF.

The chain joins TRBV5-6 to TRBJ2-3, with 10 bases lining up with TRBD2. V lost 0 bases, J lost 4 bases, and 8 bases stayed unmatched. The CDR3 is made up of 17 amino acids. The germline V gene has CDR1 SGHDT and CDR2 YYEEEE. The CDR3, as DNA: TGTGCCAGCAGCTTGGCCCCTAGCGGGAGAACACCAGATACGCAGTATTTT. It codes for CASSLAPSGRTPDTQYF.

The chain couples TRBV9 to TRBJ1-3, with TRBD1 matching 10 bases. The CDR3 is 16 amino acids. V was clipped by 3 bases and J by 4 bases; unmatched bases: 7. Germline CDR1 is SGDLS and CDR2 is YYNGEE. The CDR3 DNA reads TGTGCCAGCAGCGAAAGACAGGGGGCGGGAGGAAACACCATATATTTT. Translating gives CASSERQGAGGNTIYF.

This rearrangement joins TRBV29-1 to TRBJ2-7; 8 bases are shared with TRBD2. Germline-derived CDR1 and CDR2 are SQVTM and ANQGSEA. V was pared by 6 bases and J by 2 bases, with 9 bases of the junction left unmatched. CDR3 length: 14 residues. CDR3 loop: CSVRGLADTYEQYF. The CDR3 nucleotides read TGCAGCGTCCGAGGACTAGCTGACACCTACGAGCAGTACTTC.

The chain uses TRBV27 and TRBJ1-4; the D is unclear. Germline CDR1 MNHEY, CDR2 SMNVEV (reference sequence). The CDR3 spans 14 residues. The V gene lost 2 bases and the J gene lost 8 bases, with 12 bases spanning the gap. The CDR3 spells CASSLVSRGEKLFF. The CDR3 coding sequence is TGTGCCAGCAGTTTAGTGTCCCGAGGCGAAAAACTGTTTTTT.